What follows describes a single TCR beta chain. CDR3 length: 15 residues. Trimming pared 6 bases from V and 2 bases from J, leaving 15 bases between. Germline-derived CDR1 and CDR2 are MNHEY and SVGAGI. The data were obtained in a study of blood T cell repertoires in COVID-19. Study summary: Italy, Spain and the United States were the sources of the convalescent and acute COVID-19 samples.

The repertoire was sequenced with immunoSEQ multiplex PCR; TCRdb's copy has only in-frame clones and lacks some. The table has 150,000 to 190,000 clones, about 88% seen once. Sequenced sample: peripheral blood. The clonotype originates from a woman aged 70 to 79 with acute or convalescent COVID-19. V and J are TRBV6-5 and TRBJ2-3, with D tentatively TRBD2 (7 bases). CDR3 nucleotide sequence: TGTGCCAGCAGGGCCTCGGGGGGCTTCACAGATACGCAGTATTTT. This encodes CASRASGGFTDTQYF.